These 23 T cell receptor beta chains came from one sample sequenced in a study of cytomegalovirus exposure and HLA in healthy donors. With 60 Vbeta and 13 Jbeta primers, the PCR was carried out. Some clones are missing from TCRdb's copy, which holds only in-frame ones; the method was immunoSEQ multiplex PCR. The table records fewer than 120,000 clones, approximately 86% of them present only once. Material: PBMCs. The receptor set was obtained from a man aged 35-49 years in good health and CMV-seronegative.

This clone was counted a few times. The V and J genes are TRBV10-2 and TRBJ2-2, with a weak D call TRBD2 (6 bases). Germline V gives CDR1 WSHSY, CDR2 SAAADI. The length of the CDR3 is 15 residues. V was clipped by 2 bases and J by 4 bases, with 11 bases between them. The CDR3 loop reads CASSESGPVTGELFF. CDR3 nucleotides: TGCGCCAGCAGTGAGAGCGGGCCGGTCACCGGGGAGCTGTTTTTT.

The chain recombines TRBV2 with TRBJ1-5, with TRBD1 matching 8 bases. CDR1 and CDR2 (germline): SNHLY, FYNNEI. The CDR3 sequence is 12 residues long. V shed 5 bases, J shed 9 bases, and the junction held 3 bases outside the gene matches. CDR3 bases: TGTGCCAGCAGTCCAGGGGGCGGGCCCCAGCATTTT. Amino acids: CASSPGGGPQHF. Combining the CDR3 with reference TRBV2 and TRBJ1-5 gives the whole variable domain EPEVTQTPSHQVTQMGQEVILRCVPISNHLYFYWYRQILGQKVEFLVSFYNNEISEKSEIFDDQFSVERPDGSNFTLKIRSTKLEDSAMYFCASSPGGGPQHFGDGTRLSIL.

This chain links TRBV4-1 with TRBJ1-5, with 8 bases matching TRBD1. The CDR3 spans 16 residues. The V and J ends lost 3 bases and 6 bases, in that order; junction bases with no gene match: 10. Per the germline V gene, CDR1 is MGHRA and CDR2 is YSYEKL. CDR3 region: CASSHPTGEIGQPQHF. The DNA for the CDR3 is TGCGCCAGCAGCCATCCGACAGGGGAGATTGGTCAGCCCCAGCATTTT.

In DNA, the CDR3 is TGTGCCAGCAGTTACCTCGCGGGGGGAAAATACGAGCAGTACTTC. As protein: CASSYLAGGKYEQYF. This chain uses TRBV6-5 with TRBJ2-7; TRBD2 matches 8 bases. The V segment lost 2 bases and the J segment 4 bases; nucleotides outside the gene matches: 7. This CDR3 spans 15 amino acids. Germline V gene lookup returns CDR1 MNHEY and CDR2 SVGAGI.

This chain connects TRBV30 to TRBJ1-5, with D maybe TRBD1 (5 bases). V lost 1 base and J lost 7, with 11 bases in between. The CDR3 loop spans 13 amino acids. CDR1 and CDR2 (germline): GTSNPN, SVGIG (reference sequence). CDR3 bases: TGTGCCTGGAGTGCGGGGGGTATGCAGCCCCAGCATTTT. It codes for CAWSAGGMQPQHF.

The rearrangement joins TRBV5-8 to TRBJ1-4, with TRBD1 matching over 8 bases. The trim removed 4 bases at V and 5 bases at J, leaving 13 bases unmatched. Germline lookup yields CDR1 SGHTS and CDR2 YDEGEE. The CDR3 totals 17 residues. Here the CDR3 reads CASSKGQGDRRNEKLFF. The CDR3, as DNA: TGTGCCAGCAGCAAAGGACAGGGAGATAGGAGAAATGAAAAACTGTTTTTT.

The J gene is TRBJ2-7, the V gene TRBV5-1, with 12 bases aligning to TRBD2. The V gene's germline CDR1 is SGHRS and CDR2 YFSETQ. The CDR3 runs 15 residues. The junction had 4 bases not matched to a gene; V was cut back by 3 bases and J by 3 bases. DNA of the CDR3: TGCGCCAGCAGCTGGAGGACTAGCGGGGACTACGAGCAGTACTTC. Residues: CASSWRTSGDYEQYF.

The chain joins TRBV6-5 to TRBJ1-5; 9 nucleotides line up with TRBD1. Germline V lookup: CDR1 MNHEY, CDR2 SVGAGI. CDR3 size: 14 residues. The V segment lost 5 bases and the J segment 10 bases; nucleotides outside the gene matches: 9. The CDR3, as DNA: TGTGCCAGCAGTATGAACAGGGGGCAAGGTCCCCAGCATTTT. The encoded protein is CASSMNRGQGPQHF.

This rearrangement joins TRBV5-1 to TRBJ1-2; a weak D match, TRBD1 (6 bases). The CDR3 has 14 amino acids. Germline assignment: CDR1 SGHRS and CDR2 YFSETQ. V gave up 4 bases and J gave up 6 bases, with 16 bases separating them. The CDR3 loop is CASSRTGRIDGYTF. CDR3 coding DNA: TGCGCCAGCAGCAGAACAGGGAGAATAGATGGCTACACCTTC.

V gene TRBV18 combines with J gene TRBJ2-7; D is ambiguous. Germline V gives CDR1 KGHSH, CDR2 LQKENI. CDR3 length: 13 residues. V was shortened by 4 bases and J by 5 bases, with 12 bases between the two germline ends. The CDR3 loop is CASSLSSYNEQYF. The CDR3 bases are TGTGCCAGCTCACTCTCATCCTATAACGAGCAGTACTTC. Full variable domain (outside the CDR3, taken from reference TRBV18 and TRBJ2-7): NAGVMQNPRHLVRRRGQEARLRCSPMKGHSHVYWYRQLPEEGLKFMVYLQKENIIDESGMPKERFSAEFPKEGPSILRIQQVVRGDSAAYFCASSLSSYNEQYFGPGTRLTVT.

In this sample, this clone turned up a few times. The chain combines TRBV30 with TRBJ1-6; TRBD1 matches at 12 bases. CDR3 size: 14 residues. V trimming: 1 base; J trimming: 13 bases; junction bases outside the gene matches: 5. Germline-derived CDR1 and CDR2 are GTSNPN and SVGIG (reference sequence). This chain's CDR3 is CAWSEGQGASPLHF. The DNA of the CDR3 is TGTGCCTGGAGTGAGGGACAGGGGGCCTCGCCCCTCCACTTT. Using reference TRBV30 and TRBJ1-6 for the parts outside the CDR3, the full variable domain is SQTIHQWPATLVQPVGSPLSLECTVEGTSNPNLYWYRQAAGRGLQLLFYSVGIGQISSEVPQNLSASRPQDRQFILSSKKLLLSDSGFYLCAWSEGQGASPLHFGNGTRLTVT.

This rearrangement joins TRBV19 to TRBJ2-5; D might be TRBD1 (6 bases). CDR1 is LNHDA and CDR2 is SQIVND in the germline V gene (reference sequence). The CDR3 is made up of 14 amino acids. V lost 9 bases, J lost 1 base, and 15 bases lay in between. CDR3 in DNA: TGTGCCAGCCGTAAGTTAGGGGGCCAAGAGACCCAGTACTTC. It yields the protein CASRKLGGQETQYF.

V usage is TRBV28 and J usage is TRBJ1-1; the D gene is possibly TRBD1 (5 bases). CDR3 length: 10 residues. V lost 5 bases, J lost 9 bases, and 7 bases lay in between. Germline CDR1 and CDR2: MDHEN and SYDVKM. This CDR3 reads CASSGAKAFF. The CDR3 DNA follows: TGTGCCAGCAGTGGGGCTAAAGCTTTCTTT.

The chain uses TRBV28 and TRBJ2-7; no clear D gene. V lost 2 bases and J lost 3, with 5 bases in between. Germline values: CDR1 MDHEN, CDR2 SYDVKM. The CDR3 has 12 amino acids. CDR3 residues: CASSLKSYEQYF. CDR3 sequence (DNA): TGTGCCAGCAGTTTAAAGAGCTACGAGCAGTACTTC.

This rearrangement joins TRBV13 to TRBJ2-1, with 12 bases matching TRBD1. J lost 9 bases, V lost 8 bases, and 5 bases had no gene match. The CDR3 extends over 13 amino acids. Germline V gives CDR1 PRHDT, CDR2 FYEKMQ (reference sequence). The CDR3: CASGDRGQGEQFF. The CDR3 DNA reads TGTGCCAGCGGGGACAGGGGGCAAGGTGAGCAGTTCTTC. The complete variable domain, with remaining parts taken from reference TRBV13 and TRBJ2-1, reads AAGVIQSPRHLIKEKRETATLKCYPIPRHDTVYWYQQGPGQDPQFLISFYEKMQSDKGSIPDRFSAQQFSDYHSELNMSSLELGDSALYFCASGDRGQGEQFFGPGTRLTVL.

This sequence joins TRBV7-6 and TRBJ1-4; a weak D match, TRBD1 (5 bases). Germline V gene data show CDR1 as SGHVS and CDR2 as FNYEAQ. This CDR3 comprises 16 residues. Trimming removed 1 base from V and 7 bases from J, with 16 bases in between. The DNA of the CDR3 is TGTGCCAGCAGCTTAGAAATTCCAGGGATCGGTGAAAAACTGTTTTTT. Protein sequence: CASSLEIPGIGEKLFF.

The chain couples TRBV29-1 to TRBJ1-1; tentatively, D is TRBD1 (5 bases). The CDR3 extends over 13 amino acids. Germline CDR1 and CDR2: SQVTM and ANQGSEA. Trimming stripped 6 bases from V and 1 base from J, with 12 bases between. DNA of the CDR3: TGCAGCGTCCAGGGTCCTCAGAACACTGAAGCTTTCTTT. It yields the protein CSVQGPQNTEAFF. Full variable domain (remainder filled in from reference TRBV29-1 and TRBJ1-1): SAVISQKPSRDICQRGTSLTIQCQVDSQVTMMFWYRQQPGQSLTLIATANQGSEATYESGFVIDKFPISRPNLTFSTLTVSNMSPEDSSIYLCSVQGPQNTEAFFGQGTRLTVV.

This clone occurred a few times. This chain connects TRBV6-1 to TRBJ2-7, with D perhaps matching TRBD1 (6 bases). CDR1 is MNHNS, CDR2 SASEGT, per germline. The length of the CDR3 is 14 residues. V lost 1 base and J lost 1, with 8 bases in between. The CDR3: CASSEVDRSYEQYF. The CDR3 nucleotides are TGTGCCAGCAGTGAAGTCGACAGGTCCTACGAGCAGTACTTC.

The CDR3 sequence is CASSQIQLNTEAFF. In nucleotides, the CDR3 is TGCGCCAGCAGCCAAATCCAGTTGAACACTGAAGCTTTCTTT. This chain uses TRBV4-1 with TRBJ1-1; D not resolved. V lost 2 bases, J lost 0 bases, and 7 bases lay in between. The CDR3 spans 14 residues. CDR1 is MGHRA and CDR2 is YSYEKL in the germline V gene.

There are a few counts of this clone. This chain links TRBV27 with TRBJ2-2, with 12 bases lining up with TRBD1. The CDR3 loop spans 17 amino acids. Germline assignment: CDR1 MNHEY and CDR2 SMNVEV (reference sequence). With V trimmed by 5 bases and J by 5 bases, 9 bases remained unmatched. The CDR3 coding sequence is TGTGCCAGCAGTCCAGGGACAGGGGGCAAGAGGACCGGGGAGCTGTTTTTT. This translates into CASSPGTGGKRTGELFF.

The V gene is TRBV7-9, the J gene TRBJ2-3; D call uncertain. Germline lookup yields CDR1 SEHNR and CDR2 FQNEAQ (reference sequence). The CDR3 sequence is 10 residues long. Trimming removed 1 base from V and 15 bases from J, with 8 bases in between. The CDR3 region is CASSLVATYF. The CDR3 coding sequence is TGTGCCAGCAGCTTAGTGGCAACCTATTTT. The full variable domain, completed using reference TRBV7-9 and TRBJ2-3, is DTGVSQNPRHKITKRGQNVTFRCDPISEHNRLYWYRQTLGQGPEFLTYFQNEAQLEKSRLLSDRFSAERPKGSFSTLEIQRTEQGDSAMYLCASSLVATYFGPGTRLTVL.

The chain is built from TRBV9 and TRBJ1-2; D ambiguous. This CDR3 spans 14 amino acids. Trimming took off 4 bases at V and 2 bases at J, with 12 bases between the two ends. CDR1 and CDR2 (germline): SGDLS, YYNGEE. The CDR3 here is CASSLEVRNYGYTF. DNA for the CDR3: TGTGCCAGCAGCCTTGAGGTTCGGAACTATGGCTACACCTTC. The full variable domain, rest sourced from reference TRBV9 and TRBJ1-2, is DSGVTQTPKHLITATGQRVTLRCSPRSGDLSVYWYQQSLDQGLQFLIQYYNGEERAKGNILERFSAQQFPDLHSELNLSSLELGDSALYFCASSLEVRNYGYTFGSGTRLTVV.

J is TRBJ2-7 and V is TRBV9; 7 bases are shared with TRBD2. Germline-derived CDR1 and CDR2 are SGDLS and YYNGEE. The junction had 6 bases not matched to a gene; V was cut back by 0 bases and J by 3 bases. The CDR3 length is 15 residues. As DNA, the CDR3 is TGTGCCAGCAGCGTAGGGGAGGGGTCGGTCTACGAGCAGTACTTC. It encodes CASSVGEGSVYEQYF.